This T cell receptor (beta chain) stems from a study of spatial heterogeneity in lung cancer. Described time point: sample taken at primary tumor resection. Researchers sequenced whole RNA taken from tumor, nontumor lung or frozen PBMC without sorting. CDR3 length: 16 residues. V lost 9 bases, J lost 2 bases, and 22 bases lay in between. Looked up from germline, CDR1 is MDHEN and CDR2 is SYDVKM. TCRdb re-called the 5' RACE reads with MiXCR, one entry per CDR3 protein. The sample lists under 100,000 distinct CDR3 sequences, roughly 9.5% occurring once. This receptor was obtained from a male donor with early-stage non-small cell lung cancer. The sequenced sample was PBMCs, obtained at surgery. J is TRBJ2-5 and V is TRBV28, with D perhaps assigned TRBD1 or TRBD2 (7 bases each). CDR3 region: CASRGNQGGRQETQYF. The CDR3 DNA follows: TGTGCCAGTAGGGGCAACCAGGGGGGGCGACAAGAGACCCAGTACTTC.